A single sample is the source of the 12 T cell receptor beta chains below, sequenced in a study of monozygotic twins with inflammatory bowel disease (dated by TCRdb to between 2017 and 2020). The method behind the library was 5' RACE. The sample was run on an Illumina HiSeq 2500. Each entry corresponds to one CDR3 protein sequence from reads that TCRdb reprocessed, and DNA is not given. The table kept for this sample lists under 200,000 distinct CDR3 sequences. Around 2.8% of the sample is taken by the ten largest. Sequencing used blood. The receptors shown here come from a human donor with ulcerative colitis or Crohn's disease, or a healthy co-twin of an affected twin (not recorded which).

V is TRBV9 and J is TRBJ2-7; the TCRdb D gene call, TRBD1, has no DNA to confirm it. Germline V CDR1 and CDR2: SGDLS, YYNGEE. The CDR3 totals 14 residues. The CDR3 reads CASSPPQGSYEQYF.

The chain carries TRBV20-1 and TRBJ2-7; the D gene TCRdb calls, TRBD1, cannot be checked with no DNA. Germline V gene data show CDR1 as DFQATT and CDR2 as SNEGSKA (reference sequence). CDR3 size: 14 residues. The CDR3 sequence: CSAREGGLTYEQYF.

The CDR3 spells CASSLEIGTAVQYF. The genes are TRBV11-1 and TRBJ2-7; absent DNA, TCRdb's TRBD1 call cannot be checked. Germline V gene data show CDR1 as SGHAT and CDR2 as FQDESV (reference sequence). The CDR3 has 14 amino acids.

This chain links TRBV27 with TRBJ1-5; TCRdb outputs TRBD1, but without DNA this stays unchecked. The CDR3 is 17 residues long. The germline V gene encodes CDR1 MNHEY and CDR2 SMNVEV (reference sequence). The CDR3 is CASSFVRDTQGNQPQHF.

This sequence joins TRBV10-2 and TRBJ2-7; the D call from TCRdb, TRBD2, cannot be confirmed without DNA. The CDR3 consists of 14 residues. Germline CDR1 reads WSHSY; CDR2 reads SAAADI. The CDR3: CASSESSGNYEQYF.

The V and J genes are TRBV14 and TRBJ2-1; TCRdb picks TRBD2, but there is no DNA to check that call. CDR3 length equals 17 residues. Germline V gives CDR1 SGHDN, CDR2 FVKESK. The CDR3 protein is CASSLRLAGSGMNEQFF.

The chain is built from TRBV6-5 and TRBJ1-1. The CDR3 sequence is 14 residues long. Germline CDR1 reads MNHEY; CDR2 reads SVGAGI. CDR3 amino acids: CASSYSYKGTEAFF.

V is TRBV15 and J is TRBJ1-5. The CDR3 runs to 14 residues. Germline V lookup: CDR1 LNHNV, CDR2 YYDKDF (reference sequence). The CDR3 loop reads CATSQGVDNQPQHF.

The V call is TRBV5-5, the J call TRBJ2-1; TCRdb's assignment of TRBD2 cannot be checked, as there is no DNA. The CDR3 consists of 17 residues. The V gene's germline CDR1 is SGHKS and CDR2 YYEKEE (reference sequence). CDR3: CASSLEMASGSLGGWIF.

V and J are TRBV5-1 and TRBJ2-5; the TCRdb call, TRBD2, lacks DNA for checking. The V gene's germline CDR1 is SGHRS and CDR2 YFSETQ. CDR3 size: 16 residues. CDR3 region: CASSLKREGRQETQYF. Full variable domain (missing parts from reference TRBV5-1 and TRBJ2-5): KAGVTQTPRYLIKTRGQQVTLSCSPISGHRSVSWYQQTPGQGLQFLFEYFSETQRNKGNFPGRFSGRQFSNSRSEMNVSTLELGDSALYLCASSLKREGRQETQYFGPGTRLLVL.

The V and J genes are TRBV20-1 and TRBJ2-6; without DNA, the TCRdb call of TRBD1 cannot be checked. Germline assignment: CDR1 DFQATT and CDR2 SNEGSKA (reference sequence). This CDR3 is 17 amino acids long. CDR3 region: CSASERSGASGANVLTF.

The chain links TRBV5-1 to TRBJ2-7; no DNA is available, so the TRBD2 call from TCRdb remains unchecked. The CDR3 covers 15 residues. Germline CDR1 and CDR2: SGHRS and YFSETQ. CDR3 in amino acids: CASSFLAGMNYEQYF.